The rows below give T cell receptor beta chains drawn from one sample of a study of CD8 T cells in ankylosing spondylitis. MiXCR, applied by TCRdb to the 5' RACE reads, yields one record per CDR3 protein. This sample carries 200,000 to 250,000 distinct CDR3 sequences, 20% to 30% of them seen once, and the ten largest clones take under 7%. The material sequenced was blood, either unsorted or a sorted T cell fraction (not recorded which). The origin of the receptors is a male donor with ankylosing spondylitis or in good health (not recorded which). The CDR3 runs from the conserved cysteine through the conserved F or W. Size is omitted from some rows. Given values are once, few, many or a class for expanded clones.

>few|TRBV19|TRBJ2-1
CASSLGRGFSYNEQFF
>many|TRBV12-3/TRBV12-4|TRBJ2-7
CASSSPGQGTYEQYF
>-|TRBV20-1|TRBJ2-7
CSARDGRELAYEQYF
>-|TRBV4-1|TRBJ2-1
CASSQVRILIYNEQFF
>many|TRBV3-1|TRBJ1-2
CASRRDAGYTF
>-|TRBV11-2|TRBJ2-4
CASSPDGANIQYF
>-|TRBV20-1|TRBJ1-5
CSATKQPGQGTQPQHF
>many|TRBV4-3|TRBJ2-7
CASSQESGTSYEQYF
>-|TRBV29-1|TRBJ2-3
CSVGPGQSTDTQYF
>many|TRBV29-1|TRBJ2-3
CSVDTGTDTQYF
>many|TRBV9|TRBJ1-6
CASSVSEDNSPLHF
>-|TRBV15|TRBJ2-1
CATSRRLEGYNEQFF
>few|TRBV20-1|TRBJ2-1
CSATRGGPNEQFF
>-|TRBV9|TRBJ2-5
CASSVSSGSGETQYF
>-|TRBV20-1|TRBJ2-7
CSASEASGSHEQYF
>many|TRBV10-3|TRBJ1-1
CAISDGSLSEAFF
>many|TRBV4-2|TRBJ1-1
CASSPRGGTEAFF
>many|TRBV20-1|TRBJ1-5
CSAYAGGNSNQPQHF
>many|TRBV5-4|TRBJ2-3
CASSLGVADTDTQYF
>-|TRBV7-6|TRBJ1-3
CASRKTENGNTIYF
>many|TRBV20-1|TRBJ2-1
CSARHKAGGPNEQFF
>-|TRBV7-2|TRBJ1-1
CASSEGQTYTEAFF
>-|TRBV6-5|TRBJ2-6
CASSTRGTGANVLTF
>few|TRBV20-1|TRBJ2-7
CSARRTTGATGEQYF
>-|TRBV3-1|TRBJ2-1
CASSQLAGVSPEQFF